This TCR beta chain appears in the sequencing data of a study of Tregs in tolerant kidney transplant recipients. Related graft donors supplied nonmyeloablative bone marrow transplants, and mixed chimerism was transient. TCRdb keeps only in-frame clones here, not all; method: immunoSEQ multiplex PCR. The sample has roughly 64,000 clones, about 87% seen once. The CDR3 contains 18 residues. Germline-derived CDR1 and CDR2 are SGHTA and FQGNSA. The ends lost 0 bases at V and 3 bases at J; junction bases unmatched: 10. On this clone: The antigen is unknown.

Broader study findings: Validation in larger populations is needed because few patients were studied. In tolerant patients, donor-specific Tregs outgrew total Tregs, suggesting antigen-driven expansion.

Sequences were derived from CD4+ T cells from blood (PBMCs), sampled 6 months after the transplant. The chain uses TRBV7-2 and TRBJ2-7; 11 bases are shared with TRBD2. This receptor was obtained from a human patient who received a combined kidney and bone marrow transplant. Some T cells may be graft donor cells. CDR3 sequence (DNA): TGTGCCAGCAGCTTAGCGCCCCAGGGACTAGCGGAGCTCTACGAGCAGTACTTC. Protein sequence: CASSLAPQGLAELYEQYF.